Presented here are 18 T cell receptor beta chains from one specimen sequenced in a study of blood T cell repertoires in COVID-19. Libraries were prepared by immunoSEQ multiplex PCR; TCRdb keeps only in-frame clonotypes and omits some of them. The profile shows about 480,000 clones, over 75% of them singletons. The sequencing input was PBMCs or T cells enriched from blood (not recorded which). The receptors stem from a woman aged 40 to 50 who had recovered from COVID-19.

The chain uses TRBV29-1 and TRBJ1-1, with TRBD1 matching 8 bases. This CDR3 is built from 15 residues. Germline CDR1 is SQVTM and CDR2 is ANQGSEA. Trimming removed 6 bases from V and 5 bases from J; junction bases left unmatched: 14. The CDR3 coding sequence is TGCAGCGTACAGGACAGGGTCGATTTAATGACTGAAGCTTTCTTT. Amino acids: CSVQDRVDLMTEAFF.

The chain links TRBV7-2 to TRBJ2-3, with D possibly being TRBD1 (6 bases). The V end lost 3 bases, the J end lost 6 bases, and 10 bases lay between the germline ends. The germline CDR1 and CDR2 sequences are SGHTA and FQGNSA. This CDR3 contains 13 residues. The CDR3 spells CASSFATGDTQYF. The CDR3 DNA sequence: TGTGCCAGCAGCTTCGCTACAGGGGATACGCAGTATTTT.

The CDR3 here is CASSRGYNSGANVLTF. Written as DNA, the CDR3 is TGTGCCAGTAGTAGGGGCTATAACTCTGGGGCCAACGTCCTGACTTTC. The chain joins TRBV19 to TRBJ2-6; tentatively, D is TRBD1 (5 bases). This CDR3 contains 16 residues. Deletions cut 4 bases from V and 0 bases from J, with 10 bases between. The V gene's germline CDR1 is LNHDA and CDR2 SQIVND (reference sequence). Together with reference TRBV19 and TRBJ2-6, the CDR3 gives the full variable domain: DGGITQSPKYLFRKEGQNVTLSCEQNLNHDAMYWYRQDPGQGLRLIYYSQIVNDFQKGDIAEGYSVSREKKESFPLTVTSAQKNPTAFYLCASSRGYNSGANVLTFGAGSRLTVL.

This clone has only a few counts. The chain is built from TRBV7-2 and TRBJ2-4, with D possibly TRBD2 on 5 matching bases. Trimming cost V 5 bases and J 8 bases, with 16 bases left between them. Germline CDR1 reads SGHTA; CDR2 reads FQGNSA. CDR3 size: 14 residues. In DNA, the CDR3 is TGTGCCAGCAGCCCAGGACGGGATCGGGACATTCAGTACTTC. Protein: CASSPGRDRDIQYF.

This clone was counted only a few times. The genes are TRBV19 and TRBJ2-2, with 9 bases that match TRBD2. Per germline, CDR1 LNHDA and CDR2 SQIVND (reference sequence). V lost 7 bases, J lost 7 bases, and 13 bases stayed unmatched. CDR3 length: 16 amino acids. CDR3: CASTHQRTSVIGELFF. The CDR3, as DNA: TGTGCCAGTACCCATCAACGGACTAGCGTTATCGGGGAGCTGTTTTTT.

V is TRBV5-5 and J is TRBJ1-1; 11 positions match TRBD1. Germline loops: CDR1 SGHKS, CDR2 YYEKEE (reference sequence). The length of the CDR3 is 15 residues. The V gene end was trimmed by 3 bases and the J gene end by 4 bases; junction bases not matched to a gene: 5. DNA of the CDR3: TGTGCCAGCAGCTACGAGGGACAGGGGGGCACTGAAGCTTTCTTT. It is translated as CASSYEGQGGTEAFF.

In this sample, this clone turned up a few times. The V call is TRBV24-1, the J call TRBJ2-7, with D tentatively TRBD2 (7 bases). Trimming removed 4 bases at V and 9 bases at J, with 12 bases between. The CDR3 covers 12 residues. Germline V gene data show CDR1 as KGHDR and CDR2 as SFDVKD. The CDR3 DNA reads TGTGCCACCAGTGAAACAGGGAGGGTGCAGTACTTC. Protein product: CATSETGRVQYF.

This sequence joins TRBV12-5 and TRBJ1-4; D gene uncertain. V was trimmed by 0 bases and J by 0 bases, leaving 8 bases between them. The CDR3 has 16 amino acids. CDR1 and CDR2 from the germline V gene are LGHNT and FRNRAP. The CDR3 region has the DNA TGTGCTAGTGGTTTGGTAAGGAGAGCAACTAATGAAAAACTGTTTTTT. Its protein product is CASGLVRRATNEKLFF.

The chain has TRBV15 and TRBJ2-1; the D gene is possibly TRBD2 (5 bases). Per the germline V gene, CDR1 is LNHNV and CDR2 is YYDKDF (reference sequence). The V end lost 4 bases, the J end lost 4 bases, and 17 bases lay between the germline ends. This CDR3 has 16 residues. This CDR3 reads CATSKDLQTGYNEQFF. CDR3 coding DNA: TGTGCCACCAGCAAGGACCTCCAAACGGGATACAATGAGCAGTTCTTC.

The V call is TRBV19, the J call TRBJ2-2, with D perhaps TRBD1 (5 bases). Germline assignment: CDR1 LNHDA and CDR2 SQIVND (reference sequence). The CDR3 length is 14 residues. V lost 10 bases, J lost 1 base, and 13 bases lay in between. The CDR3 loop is CATRFTGNTGELFF. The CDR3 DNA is TGTGCCACCCGATTTACAGGGAACACCGGGGAGCTGTTTTTT.

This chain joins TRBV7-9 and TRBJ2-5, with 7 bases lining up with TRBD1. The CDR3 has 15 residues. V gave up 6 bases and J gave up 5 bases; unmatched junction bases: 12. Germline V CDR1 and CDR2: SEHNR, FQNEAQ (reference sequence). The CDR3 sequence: CASRRSAGGEETQYF. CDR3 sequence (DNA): TGTGCCAGCAGGCGTTCCGCAGGGGGTGAGGAGACCCAGTACTTC.

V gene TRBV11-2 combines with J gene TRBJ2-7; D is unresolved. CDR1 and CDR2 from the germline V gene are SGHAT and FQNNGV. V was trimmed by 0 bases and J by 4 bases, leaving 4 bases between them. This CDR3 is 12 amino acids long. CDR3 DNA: TGTGCCAGCAGCTTAGAGTCATACGAGCAGTACTTC. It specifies CASSLESYEQYF.

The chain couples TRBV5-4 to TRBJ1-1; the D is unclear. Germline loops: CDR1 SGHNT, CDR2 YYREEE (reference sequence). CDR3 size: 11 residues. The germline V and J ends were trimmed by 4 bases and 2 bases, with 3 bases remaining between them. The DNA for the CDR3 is TGTGCCAGCAGCCTCAACACTGAAGCTTTCTTT. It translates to CASSLNTEAFF.

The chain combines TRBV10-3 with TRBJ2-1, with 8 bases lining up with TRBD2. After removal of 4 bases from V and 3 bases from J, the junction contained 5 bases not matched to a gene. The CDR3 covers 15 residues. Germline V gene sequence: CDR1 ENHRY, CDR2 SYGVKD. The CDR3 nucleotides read TGTGCCATCAGTGGAGCCGGGACTAGCTACAATGAGCAGTTCTTC. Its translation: CAISGAGTSYNEQFF.

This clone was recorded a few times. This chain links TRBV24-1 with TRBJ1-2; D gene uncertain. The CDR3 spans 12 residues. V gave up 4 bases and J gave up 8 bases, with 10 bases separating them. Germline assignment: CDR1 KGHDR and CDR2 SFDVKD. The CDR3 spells CATSDLSRGYTF. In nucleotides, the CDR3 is TGTGCCACCAGTGACTTGTCGCGCGGCTACACCTTC.

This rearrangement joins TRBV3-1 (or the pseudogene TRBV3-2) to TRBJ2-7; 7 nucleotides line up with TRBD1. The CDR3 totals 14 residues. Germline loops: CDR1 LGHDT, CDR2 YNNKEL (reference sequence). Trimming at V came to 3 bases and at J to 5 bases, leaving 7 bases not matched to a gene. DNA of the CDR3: TGTGCCAGCAGCCACGGCAGGGGGATACACGAGCAGTACTTC. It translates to CASSHGRGIHEQYF.

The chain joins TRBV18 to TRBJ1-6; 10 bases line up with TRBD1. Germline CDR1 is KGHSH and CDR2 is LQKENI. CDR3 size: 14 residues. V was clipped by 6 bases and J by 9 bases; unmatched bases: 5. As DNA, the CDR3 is TGTGCCAGCTCCCCCGACAGGGGGCCTTCACCCCTCCACTTT. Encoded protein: CASSPDRGPSPLHF.

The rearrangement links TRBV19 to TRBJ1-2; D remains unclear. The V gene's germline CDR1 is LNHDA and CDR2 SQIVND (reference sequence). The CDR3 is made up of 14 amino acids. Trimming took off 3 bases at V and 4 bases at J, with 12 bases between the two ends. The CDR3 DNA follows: TGTGCCAGTAGTATCCGGTCGGAGGGCTATGGCTACACCTTC. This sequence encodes CASSIRSEGYGYTF.